Below, 20 T cell receptor beta chains from the same sample are listed, as sequenced in a study of cytomegalovirus exposure and HLA in healthy donors (TCRdb year 2017). Library creation used the immunoSEQ multiplex PCR assay. For the multiplex PCR, a mixture combining 60 forward primers for TCR Vbeta segments and 13 reverse primers for TCR Jbeta segments was used. Here the immuneACCESS table is served through TCRdb, limited to in-frame sequences with V and J called. Missing clones are a known gap in these copies; in checked studies unresolved V genes cover under half, and the rest lacks a known reason. The sample yields roughly 98,000 clones; 60% to 75% were counted once. Roughly 3% of the sample is held by the ten biggest clonotypes. Sequences were obtained from PBMCs. All receptors derive from a female donor in good health and CMV-seropositive.

V gene TRBV29-1 combines with J gene TRBJ2-1; 7 bases fit TRBD1. Per the germline V gene, CDR1 is SQVTM and CDR2 is ANQGSEA. The ends lost 6 bases at V and 3 bases at J; junction bases unmatched: 8. The CDR3 spans 14 residues. The CDR3 is CSVDTGTDYNEQFF. The DNA of the CDR3 is TGCAGCGTAGACACCGGGACAGACTACAATGAGCAGTTCTTC.

This sequence joins TRBV4-3 and TRBJ1-3; D is unresolved. The CDR3 is 13 residues long. Trimming shortened V by 3 bases and J by 7 bases, and 10 bases separated the two germline ends. The germline CDR1 and CDR2 sequences are LGHNA and YSLEER. Here the CDR3 reads CASSQNAGNTIYF. CDR3 DNA: TGCGCCAGCAGCCAGAACGCGGGGAACACCATATATTTT.

The chain links TRBV30 to TRBJ2-3; 7 nucleotides align to TRBD1. This CDR3 has 13 amino acids. The J segment lost 5 bases and the V segment lost 7 bases, leaving 9 bases of the junction unmatched. Germline CDR1 GTSNPN, CDR2 SVGIG (reference sequence). CDR3 region: CAFTGAGGDTQYF. The CDR3 DNA sequence: TGTGCCTTCACAGGGGCAGGAGGAGATACGCAGTATTTT.

The chain has TRBV4-1 and TRBJ2-3; a possible D gene is TRBD1 (6 bases). The ends were cut back, 0 bases at V and 3 bases at J, with 13 bases in the middle. CDR3 length: 16 amino acids. Germline loops: CDR1 MGHRA, CDR2 YSYEKL. In nucleotides, the CDR3 is TGCGCCAGCAGCCAAGAGCAGGGGATGAGAACAGATACGCAGTATTTT. Encoded protein: CASSQEQGMRTDTQYF.

The chain combines TRBV9 with TRBJ2-1; 9 nucleotides align to TRBD1. CDR3 size: 15 residues. V was pared by 4 bases and J by 3 bases, with 5 bases of the junction left unmatched. Germline V gene data show CDR1 as SGDLS and CDR2 as YYNGEE. As DNA, the CDR3 is TGTGCCAGCAGCAAAGGGGGACAGGGCTACAATGAGCAGTTCTTC. It specifies CASSKGGQGYNEQFF.

The gene calls are TRBV7-3 and TRBJ1-1, with 7 bases matching TRBD1. The V gene's germline CDR1 is SGHTA and CDR2 FQGTGA. V trimming: 3 bases; J trimming: 5 bases; junction bases outside the gene matches: 6. The CDR3 sequence is 14 residues long. CDR3 DNA: TGTGCCAGCAGCTTGGTAGGGGGCAGGACTGAAGCTTTCTTT. This translates into CASSLVGGRTEAFF.

This rearrangement joins TRBV6-5 to TRBJ2-5; D possibly corresponds to TRBD2 (6 bases). CDR3 size: 14 residues. Trimming removed 11 bases from V and 5 bases from J, with 21 bases in between. The germline CDR1 and CDR2 sequences are MNHEY and SVGAGI. In DNA, the CDR3 is TGTGCCGTTGGGACTCCCAGGGTTGCGGAGACCCAGTACTTC. Residues: CAVGTPRVAETQYF.

This sequence joins TRBV18 and TRBJ1-4; D uncertain. There are 14 residues in the CDR3. Germline V gene sequence: CDR1 KGHSH, CDR2 LQKENI. V was clipped by 3 bases and J by 0 bases, with 5 bases between them. CDR3 in amino acids: CASSPPTTNEKLFF. CDR3 in DNA: TGTGCCAGCTCACCCCCAACAACTAATGAAAAACTGTTTTTT.

The chain is built from TRBV7-2 and TRBJ1-5; perhaps TRBD1 as D (6 bases). From germline, CDR1 is SGHTA and CDR2 FQGNSA. The V and J ends lost 0 bases and 5 bases respectively, with 8 bases between them. The CDR3 is 14 amino acids. The CDR3 region has the DNA TGTGCCAGCAGCTTAGCCAACAGGGATCAGCCCCAGCATTTT. Amino acids: CASSLANRDQPQHF.

This clone was found once. This sequence joins TRBV4-3 and TRBJ1-2; 9 bases map to TRBD1. Germline V gene data show CDR1 as LGHNA and CDR2 as YSLEER. The V segment lost 3 bases and the J segment 8 bases; nucleotides outside the gene matches: 10. This CDR3 region has 15 residues. The CDR3 DNA reads TGCGCCAGCAGCCACTACTTACAGGGGGCGAAGGGCTACACCTTC. Its translation is CASSHYLQGAKGYTF.

This clone was seen a single time. The chain is built from TRBV30 and TRBJ1-1; 8 bases agree with TRBD1. The V segment lost 3 bases and the J segment 10 bases; nucleotides outside the gene matches: 7. The CDR3 extends over 12 amino acids. Per germline, CDR1 GTSNPN and CDR2 SVGIG (reference sequence). The CDR3 here is CAWRLQGGVAFF. The CDR3 DNA sequence: TGTGCCTGGAGATTACAGGGGGGGGTAGCTTTCTTT.

This chain connects TRBV6-6 to TRBJ2-1, with 9 bases identical to TRBD2. Unmatched junction bases numbered 9, after V lost 5 bases and J lost 4 bases. Germline V gene data show CDR1 as MNHNY and CDR2 as SVGAGI (reference sequence). CDR3 size: 16 residues. This CDR3 reads CASSPGLAGRYNEQFF. The DNA for the CDR3 is TGTGCCAGCAGTCCCGGCCTAGCGGGAAGGTACAATGAGCAGTTCTTC.

CDR3 nucleotide sequence: TGTGCCAGCTCACCACCCCTAGCGACGGGGGAGCTGTTTTTT. Encoded protein: CASSPPLATGELFF. V is TRBV18 and J is TRBJ2-2; D may be TRBD2 (6 bases). V shed 0 bases and J shed 8 bases, with 10 bases lying between them. Germline lookup yields CDR1 KGHSH and CDR2 LQKENI. CDR3 length equals 14 residues.

This clone turned up a few times. V gene TRBV27 combines with J gene TRBJ2-1, with D possibly being TRBD2 (6 bases). The CDR3 spans 13 residues. V gave up 3 bases and J gave up 8 bases, with 11 bases separating them. CDR1 is MNHEY, CDR2 SMNVEV, per germline (reference sequence). CDR3 loop: CASSFDTGDEQFF. The CDR3 DNA reads TGTGCCAGCAGTTTCGATACGGGGGATGAGCAGTTCTTC.

J is TRBJ1-1 and V is TRBV7-9; D may be TRBD1 (5 bases). V lost 2 bases and J 7 bases, leaving 11 bases between the germline ends. The CDR3 is 13 amino acids. The germline V gene has CDR1 SEHNR and CDR2 FQNEAQ (reference sequence). Here the CDR3 DNA reads TGTGCCAGCAGCTTAATGGGGCTGAGTGAAGCTTTCTTT. Translation gives CASSLMGLSEAFF. Variable domain in full (rest from reference TRBV7-9 and TRBJ1-1): DTGVSQNPRHKITKRGQNVTFRCDPISEHNRLYWYRQTLGQGPEFLTYFQNEAQLEKSRLLSDRFSAERPKGSFSTLEIQRTEQGDSAMYLCASSLMGLSEAFFGQGTRLTVV.

This chain's CDR3 is CASSDGTSAGVDTQYF. Here the CDR3 DNA reads TGCGCCAGCAGCGACGGGACTAGCGCCGGGGTGGATACGCAGTATTTT. This sequence joins TRBV5-1 and TRBJ2-3, with 10 bases matching TRBD2. Trimming took 4 bases from V and 6 from J; bases not matched to a gene: 11. The CDR3 spans 16 residues. Germline V lookup: CDR1 SGHRS, CDR2 YFSETQ.

The V call is TRBV6-5, the J call TRBJ1-5; TRBD1 might be the D (6 bases). The germline V gene encodes CDR1 MNHEY and CDR2 SVGAGI. CDR3 length: 14 residues. V gave up 6 bases and J gave up 3 bases, with 12 bases separating them. The CDR3 nucleotides are TGTGCCAGCAGAGGGGGTAAGGTCAATCAGCCCCAGCATTTT. It specifies CASRGGKVNQPQHF.

V gene TRBV18 combines with J gene TRBJ2-3; 7 bases are shared with TRBD1. V gave up 3 bases and J gave up 0 bases; unmatched junction bases: 6. This CDR3 has 16 amino acids. Germline CDR1 is KGHSH and CDR2 is LQKENI. The DNA of the CDR3 is TGTGCCAGCTCACCGCAACAGGGGAGCAGCACAGATACGCAGTATTTT. Protein: CASSPQQGSSTDTQYF.

V gene TRBV7-9 combines with J gene TRBJ2-7; the match to TRBD1 covers 7 bases. This CDR3 has 11 residues. Trimming cost V 3 bases and J 13 bases; bases outside gene matches: 6. The germline V gene has CDR1 SEHNR and CDR2 FQNEAQ (reference sequence). The CDR3 spells CASSFSDRAYF. As DNA, the CDR3 is TGTGCCAGCAGCTTCTCCGACAGGGCCTACTTC.

V gene TRBV7-8 combines with J gene TRBJ2-1; TRBD1 is a possible D gene (5 bases). CDR1 SGHVS and CDR2 FQNEAQ come from the germline V gene. The CDR3 consists of 15 residues. V lost 3 bases to trimming and J lost 7 bases, with 16 bases between them. CDR3 loop: CASSFDNQGWNEQFF. The CDR3 nucleotides read TGTGCCAGCAGCTTTGACAACCAGGGTTGGAATGAGCAGTTCTTC.